This entry features one T cell receptor beta chain sequence. There are 14 residues in the CDR3. V lost 7 bases, J lost 2 bases, and 15 bases lay in between. Germline V gene data show CDR1 as SEHNR and CDR2 as FQNEAQ (reference sequence). Profiled with immunoSEQ multiplex PCR; TCRdb holds only in-frame clones, not every one. The sample has 60,000 to 65,000 clones; roughly 86% are singletons. The source of the sample is a study of blood T cell repertoires in COVID-19. Study-level background: Specimens from acute and convalescent COVID-19 originated in the United States, Italy and Spain. Sources were T cells, B-cell-depleted T cells, or PBMCs; the material itself was cDNA or gDNA.

This clonotype originated in a man aged 45-60 years with active COVID-19. Sequenced sample: peripheral blood. V usage is TRBV7-9 and J usage is TRBJ2-7; D is perhaps TRBD1 (5 bases). CDR3: CASNGLARAYEQYF. In DNA form, the CDR3 reads TGTGCCAGCAACGGATTGGCCAGGGCCTACGAGCAGTACTTC.